The present T cell receptor beta chain was sequenced within a study of T cell repertoires in cytomegalovirus infection. For this clonotype: Its antigen is not known.

Trimming removed 5 bases from V and 4 bases from J, with 14 bases in between. The CDR3 has 14 amino acids. Germline loops: CDR1 SGHVS, CDR2 FNYEAQ. TCRdb processed the reads anew with MiXCR; each CDR3 protein has one entry. The sample holds 800,000 to 950,000 distinct CDR3 sequences, approximately 32% seen once. Study-wide results and limits: HLA-C-restricted CMV clonotypes gave the most frequent clonotype in two of eight donors. Cumulative frequency (of public TCR beta family members) identified carriers of CMV plus the relevant HLA.

The chain couples TRBV7-6 to TRBJ1-2; tentatively, D is TRBD1 (6 bases). The sequencing here drew on cultured CD8+ T cells from PBMCs, taken from culture after CMV antigen stimulation. The receptor was derived from a human donor in good health (CMV status not recorded). Some clones in this sample may be carry-over from other donors' samples. The CDR3 protein is CASSPVTGLYGYTF. The CDR3 DNA follows: TGTGCCAGCAGCCCCGTTACAGGGCTCTATGGCTACACCTTC.